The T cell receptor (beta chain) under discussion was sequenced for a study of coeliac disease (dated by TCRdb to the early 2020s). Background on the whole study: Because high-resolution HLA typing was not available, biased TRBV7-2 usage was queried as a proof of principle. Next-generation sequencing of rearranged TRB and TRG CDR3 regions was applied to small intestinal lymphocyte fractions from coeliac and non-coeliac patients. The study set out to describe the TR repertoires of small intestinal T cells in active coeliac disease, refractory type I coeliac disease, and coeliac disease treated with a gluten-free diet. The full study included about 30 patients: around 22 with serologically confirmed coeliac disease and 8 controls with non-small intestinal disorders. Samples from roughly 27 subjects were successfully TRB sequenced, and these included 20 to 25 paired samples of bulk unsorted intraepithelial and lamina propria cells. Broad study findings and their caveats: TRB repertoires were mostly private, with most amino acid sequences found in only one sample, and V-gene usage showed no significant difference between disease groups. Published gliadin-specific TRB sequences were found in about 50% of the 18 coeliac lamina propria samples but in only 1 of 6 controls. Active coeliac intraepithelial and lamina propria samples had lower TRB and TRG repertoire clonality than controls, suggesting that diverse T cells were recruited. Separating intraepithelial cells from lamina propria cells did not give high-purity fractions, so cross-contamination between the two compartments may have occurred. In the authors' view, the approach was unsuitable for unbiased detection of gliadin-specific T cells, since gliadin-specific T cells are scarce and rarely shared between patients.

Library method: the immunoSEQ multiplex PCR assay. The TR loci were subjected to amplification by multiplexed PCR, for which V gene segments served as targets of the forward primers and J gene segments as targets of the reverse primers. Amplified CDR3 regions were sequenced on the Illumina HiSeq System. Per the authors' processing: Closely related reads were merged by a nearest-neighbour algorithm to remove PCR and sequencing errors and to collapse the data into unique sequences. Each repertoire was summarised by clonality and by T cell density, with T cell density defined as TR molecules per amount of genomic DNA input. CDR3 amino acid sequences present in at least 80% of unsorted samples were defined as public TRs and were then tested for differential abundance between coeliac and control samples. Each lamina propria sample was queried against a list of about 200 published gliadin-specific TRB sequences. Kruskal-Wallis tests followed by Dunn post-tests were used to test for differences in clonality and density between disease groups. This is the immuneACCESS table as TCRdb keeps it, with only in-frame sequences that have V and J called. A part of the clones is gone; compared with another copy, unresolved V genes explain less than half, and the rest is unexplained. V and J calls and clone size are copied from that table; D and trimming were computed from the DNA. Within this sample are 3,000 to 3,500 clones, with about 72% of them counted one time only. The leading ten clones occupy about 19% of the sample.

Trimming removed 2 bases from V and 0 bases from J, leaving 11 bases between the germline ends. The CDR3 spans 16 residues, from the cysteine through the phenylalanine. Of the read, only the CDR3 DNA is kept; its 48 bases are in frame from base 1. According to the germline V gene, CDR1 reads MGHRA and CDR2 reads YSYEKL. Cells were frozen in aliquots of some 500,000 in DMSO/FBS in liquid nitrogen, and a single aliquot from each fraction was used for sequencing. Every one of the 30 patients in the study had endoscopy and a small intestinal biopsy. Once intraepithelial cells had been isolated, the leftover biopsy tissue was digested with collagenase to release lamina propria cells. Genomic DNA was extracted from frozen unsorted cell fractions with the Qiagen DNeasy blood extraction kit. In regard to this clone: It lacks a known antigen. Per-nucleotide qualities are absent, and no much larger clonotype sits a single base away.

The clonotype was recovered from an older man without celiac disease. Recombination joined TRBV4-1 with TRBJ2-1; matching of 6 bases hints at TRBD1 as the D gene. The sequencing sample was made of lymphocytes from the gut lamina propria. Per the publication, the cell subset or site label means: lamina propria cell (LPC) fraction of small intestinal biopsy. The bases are TGCGCCAGCAGCCAAAGTAACAGGGTCTCCTACAATGAGCAGTTCTTC. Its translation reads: CASSQSNRVSYNEQFF.